This TCR beta chain is from a study of low-dose radiotherapy and immunotherapy resistance in tumors. About the research overall: The schedule for Cohort 2 used 1 Gy per fraction every two weeks, which added up to 13 Gy over 26 weeks. Aspirin 300 mg, taken orally and daily, was given to patients for four cycles from cycle 1 day 1.

This clonotype was seen only a few times. With TRAV- and TRBV-specific primers, first-strand cDNA was made, covering the alpha and beta chains. TCR amplification involved about 18 PCR cycles with a constant-region primer and V-primer adapter. Researchers amplified the isolated mRNA using in vitro transcription. TCRdb reprocessed the reads via MiXCR and lists one record per CDR3 protein. The sample contains 13,000 to 15,000 distinct CDR3 sequences, approximately 70% of which appear only once. V lost 9 bases, J lost 4 bases, and 12 bases lay in between. Germline CDR1 SNHLY, CDR2 FYNNEI. The CDR3 contains 12 residues.

The sequence was obtained from a human donor with advanced metastatic prostate, ovarian, gallbladder or colorectal cancer (not recorded which). This table probably holds off-target reads from a library built for another chain. V and J are TRBV2 and TRBJ1-2, with a weak D call TRBD1 (6 bases). This CDR3 is CASFGGAYGYTF. CDR3 DNA sequence: TGTGCCAGTTTTGGGGGCGCCTATGGCTACACCTTC.